These T cell receptor beta chains were read from a single sample in a study of CD8+ T cells in alopecia areata. Sequencing used immunoSEQ multiplex PCR; TCRdb keeps in-frame clones, though not all of them. The table includes 140,000 or so clones, 51% detected once. Sequencing was performed on CD4+ T cells sorted from blood, taken at week 0. These receptors all come from a human donor with alopecia areata. The CDR3 runs from the conserved cysteine through the conserved F or W. Each record gives: D gene, J gene, V gene, clone size, CDR3 DNA, CDR3 protein. The D gene is left open where the match is weak. A row's size may be missing; if present it is once, few, many or a size class.

D: -
J: TRBJ2-2
V: TRBV6-5
size: -
DNA: TGTGCCAGCAGGACCTGGAGGGAGCTGTTTTTT
CDR3: CASRTWRELFF

D: -
J: TRBJ2-7
V: TRBV4-1
size: few
DNA: TGCGCCAGCAGCCAAGGCCCCCCGACAGCACTTACCCCCTACGAGCAGTACTTC
CDR3: CASSQGPPTALTPYEQYF

D: -
J: TRBJ2-7
V: TRBV28
size: -
DNA: TGTGCCAGCAGCCCAACCCCGTACGAGCAGTACTTC
CDR3: CASSPTPYEQYF

D: -
J: TRBJ1-5
V: TRBV18
size: -
DNA: TGTGCCAGCTCACCCCAACAGGGAAGGGACAATCAGCCCCAGCATTTT
CDR3: CASSPQQGRDNQPQHF

D: -
J: TRBJ2-1
V: TRBV5-6
size: -
DNA: TGTGCCAGCAGCTTGGGACTCCGCAATGAGCAGTTCTTC
CDR3: CASSLGLRNEQFF

D: -
J: TRBJ1-5
V: TRBV28
size: -
DNA: TGTGCCAGCAGTCTGATGGGTGGGAATCAGCCCCAGCATTTT
CDR3: CASSLMGGNQPQHF

D: -
J: TRBJ2-2
V: TRBV7-2
size: -
DNA: TGTGCCAGCAGCCCCCAGGGGCCGGGCACCGGGGAGCTGTTTTTT
CDR3: CASSPQGPGTGELFF

D: TRBD1
J: TRBJ2-7
V: TRBV7-9
size: once
DNA: TGTGCCAGCAGCGCGGGACAGGGGGTAGGAGAGCAGTACTTC
CDR3: CASSAGQGVGEQYF

D: TRBD1
J: TRBJ1-2
V: TRBV15
size: -
DNA: TGTGCCACCAGCAAGGACAGGGGCGGCTACACCTTC
CDR3: CATSKDRGGYTF

D: TRBD2
J: TRBJ2-2
V: TRBV5-1
size: -
DNA: TGCGCCAGCAGCTCTACGGGACTAGCGGGAGCGAACACCGGGGAGCTGTTTTTT
CDR3: CASSSTGLAGANTGELFF

D: TRBD1
J: TRBJ2-7
V: TRBV9
size: once
DNA: TGTGCCAGCAGCTCCAGGCACAGGGGGTCCGAGCAGTACTTC
CDR3: CASSSRHRGSEQYF

D: TRBD2
J: TRBJ2-7
V: TRBV6-6
size: -
DNA: TGTGCCAGCAGTTACTCGGCTAGCGGGAGGGGCGAGCAGTACTTC
CDR3: CASSYSASGRGEQYF

D: -
J: TRBJ2-7
V: TRBV18
size: -
DNA: TGTGCCAGCTCACAGGGACAACATACCTACGAGCAGTACTTC
CDR3: CASSQGQHTYEQYF

D: -
J: TRBJ1-2
V: TRBV20-1
size: -
DNA: TGCAGTGCGGAAGGGCCAGATGGCTACACCTTC
CDR3: CSAEGPDGYTF

D: TRBD2
J: TRBJ2-1
V: TRBV27
size: -
DNA: TGTGCCAGCAGTTCCCTAGCGGGAGGTTCCTACAATGAGCAGTTCTTC
CDR3: CASSSLAGGSYNEQFF

D: -
J: TRBJ2-2
V: TRBV19
size: few
DNA: TGTGCCAGTGCCCGGGGACTGGCCCCGTTCGGGGAGCTGTTTTTT
CDR3: CASARGLAPFGELFF

D: -
J: TRBJ2-1
V: TRBV29-1
size: -
DNA: TGCAGCGCGTACAGGGAATCCTACAATGAGCAGTTCTTC
CDR3: CSAYRESYNEQFF

D: -
J: TRBJ2-7
V: TRBV7-8
size: -
DNA: TGTGCCAGCAGCCCCTCCTCCGGGGACGGCTACGAGCAGTACTTC
CDR3: CASSPSSGDGYEQYF

D: TRBD2
J: TRBJ2-1
V: TRBV28
size: -
DNA: TGTGCCAGCAGTTTACCGTTTGGGAGGGGAAGAGGGACTAGCGCCTACAATGAGCAGTTCTTC
CDR3: CASSLPFGRGRGTSAYNEQFF

D: -
J: TRBJ2-7
V: TRBV29-1
size: -
DNA: TGCAGCGTTGTCCAGGGAAAAGCGTACGAGCAGTACTTC
CDR3: CSVVQGKAYEQYF

D: -
J: TRBJ2-7
V: TRBV5-1
size: -
DNA: TGCGCCAGCAGCCCCGGGGACGGGTACGAGCAGTACTTC
CDR3: CASSPGDGYEQYF

D: -
J: TRBJ2-1
V: TRBV19
size: -
DNA: TGTGCCAGTAGTATAAGACCGGCGGACAGAAGTATTGAGCAGTTCTTC
CDR3: CASSIRPADRSIEQFF

D: -
J: TRBJ2-2
V: TRBV29-1
size: few
DNA: TGCAGCGTTGGGGGGTCGGACACCGGGGAGCTGTTTTTT
CDR3: CSVGGSDTGELFF

D: -
J: TRBJ1-3
V: TRBV28
size: medium-sized
DNA: TGTGCCAGCAAGGCAAACACCATATATTTT
CDR3: CASKANTIYF

D: -
J: TRBJ2-1
V: TRBV10-3
size: few
DNA: TGTGCCATCAGTCAGCCCCTCGAGGATGAGCAGTTCTTC
CDR3: CAISQPLEDEQFF

D: -
J: TRBJ1-2
V: TRBV9
size: -
DNA: TGTGCCAGCAGAGACAGGAACGATGCGGATGGCTACACCTTC
CDR3: CASRDRNDADGYTF

D: -
J: TRBJ2-1
V: TRBV5-4
size: -
DNA: TGTGCCAGCAGCTCCTACTACAATGAGCAGTTCTTC
CDR3: CASSSYYNEQFF

D: -
J: TRBJ2-7
V: TRBV9
size: -
DNA: TGTGCCAGCGGCAGGGACGGCAACTCCTACGAGCAGTACTTC
CDR3: CASGRDGNSYEQYF

D: -
J: TRBJ1-1
V: TRBV4-1
size: -
DNA: TGCGCCAGCAGCAGGGGTTCGAGCACTGAAGCTTTCTTT
CDR3: CASSRGSSTEAFF

D: -
J: TRBJ2-6
V: TRBV6-6
size: -
DNA: TGTGCCAGCAGTTACCTTGGGGCCAACGTCCTGACTTTC
CDR3: CASSYLGANVLTF

D: TRBD2
J: TRBJ2-7
V: TRBV29-1
size: few
DNA: TGCAGCGTTGAGGGACTAGTGGGCGAGCAGTACTTC
CDR3: CSVEGLVGEQYF

D: -
J: TRBJ1-1
V: TRBV29-1
size: few
DNA: TGCAGCGCCTACGTAGTGGGCACTGAAGCTTTCTTT
CDR3: CSAYVVGTEAFF

D: -
J: TRBJ2-2
V: TRBV15
size: -
DNA: TGTGCCACCAGCAGAGAGGGCCTGAACACCGGGGAGCTGTTTTTT
CDR3: CATSREGLNTGELFF

D: -
J: TRBJ2-4
V: TRBV30
size: -
DNA: TGTGCCTGGACAGGGGAAATCAAAAACATTCAGTACTTC
CDR3: CAWTGEIKNIQYF

D: -
J: TRBJ2-1
V: TRBV6-5
size: -
DNA: TGTGCCAGCAAGCTAGCAGGCCCCTACAATGAGCAGTTCTTC
CDR3: CASKLAGPYNEQFF

D: -
J: TRBJ1-2
V: TRBV29-1
size: once
DNA: TGCAGCGCAGAAGACGGAAATAACTATGGCTACACCTTC
CDR3: CSAEDGNNYGYTF

D: -
J: TRBJ1-1
V: TRBV27
size: -
DNA: TGTGCCAGCACCCCGACAGGATGGAACACTGAAGCTTTCTTT
CDR3: CASTPTGWNTEAFF

D: -
J: TRBJ2-3
V: TRBV19
size: few
DNA: TGTGCCAGTAAAGTCGCAGCTAGCACAGATACGCAGTATTTT
CDR3: CASKVAASTDTQYF

D: -
J: TRBJ2-5
V: TRBV7-9
size: -
DNA: TGTGCCAGCAGCTTAAGGCGGGAAGGGAGTGAGACCCAGTACTTC
CDR3: CASSLRREGSETQYF

D: TRBD1
J: TRBJ1-1
V: TRBV30
size: -
DNA: TGTGCCTGGGGGGACAGGGGGCTTTTTGAAGCTTTCTTT
CDR3: CAWGDRGLFEAFF

D: TRBD1
J: TRBJ1-1
V: TRBV29-1
size: -
DNA: TGCAGCGTTTGCTTAGCAGGGGGGACTGAAGCTTTCTTT
CDR3: CSVCLAGGTEAFF